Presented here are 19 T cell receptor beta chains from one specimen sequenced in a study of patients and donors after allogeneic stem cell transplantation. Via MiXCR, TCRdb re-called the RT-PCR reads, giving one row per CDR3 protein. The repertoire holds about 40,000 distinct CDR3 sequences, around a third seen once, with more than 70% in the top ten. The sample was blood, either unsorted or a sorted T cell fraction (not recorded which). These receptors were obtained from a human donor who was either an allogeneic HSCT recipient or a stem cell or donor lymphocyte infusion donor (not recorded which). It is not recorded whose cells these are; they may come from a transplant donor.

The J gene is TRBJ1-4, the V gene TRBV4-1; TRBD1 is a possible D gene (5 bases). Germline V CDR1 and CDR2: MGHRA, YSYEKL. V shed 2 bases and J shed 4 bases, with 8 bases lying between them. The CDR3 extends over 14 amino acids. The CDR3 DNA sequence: TGCGCCAGCAGCCAATTGGGGGTTAATGAAAAACTGTTTTTT. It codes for CASSQLGVNEKLFF.

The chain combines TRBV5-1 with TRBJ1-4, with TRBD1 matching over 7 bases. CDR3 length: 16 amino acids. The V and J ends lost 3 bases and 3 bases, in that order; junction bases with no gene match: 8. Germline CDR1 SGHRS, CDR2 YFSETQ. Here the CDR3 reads CASSSYRGTANEKLFF. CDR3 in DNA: TGCGCCAGCAGCTCCTACAGGGGTACTGCTAATGAAAAACTGTTTTTT. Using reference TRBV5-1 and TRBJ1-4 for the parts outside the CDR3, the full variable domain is KAGVTQTPRYLIKTRGQQVTLSCSPISGHRSVSWYQQTPGQGLQFLFEYFSETQRNKGNFPGRFSGRQFSNSRSEMNVSTLELGDSALYLCASSSYRGTANEKLFFGSGTQLSVL.

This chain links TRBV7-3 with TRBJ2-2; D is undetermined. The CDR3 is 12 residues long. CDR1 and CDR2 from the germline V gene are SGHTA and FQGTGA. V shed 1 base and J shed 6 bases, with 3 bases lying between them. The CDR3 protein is CASSLIPGELFF. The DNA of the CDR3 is TGTGCCAGCAGCTTAATCCCCGGGGAGCTGTTTTTT. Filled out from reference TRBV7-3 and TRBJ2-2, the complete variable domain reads GAGVSQTPSNKVTEKGKYVELRCDPISGHTALYWYRQSLGQGPEFLIYFQGTGAADDSGLPNDRFFAVRPEGSVSTLKIQRTERGDSAVYLCASSLIPGELFFGEGSRLTVL.

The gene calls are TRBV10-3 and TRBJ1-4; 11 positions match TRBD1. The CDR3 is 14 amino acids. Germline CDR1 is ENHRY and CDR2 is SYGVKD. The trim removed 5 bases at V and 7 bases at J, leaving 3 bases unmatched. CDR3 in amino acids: CAISSGTGGEKLFF. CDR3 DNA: TGTGCCATCAGTTCCGGGACAGGGGGTGAAAAACTGTTTTTT.

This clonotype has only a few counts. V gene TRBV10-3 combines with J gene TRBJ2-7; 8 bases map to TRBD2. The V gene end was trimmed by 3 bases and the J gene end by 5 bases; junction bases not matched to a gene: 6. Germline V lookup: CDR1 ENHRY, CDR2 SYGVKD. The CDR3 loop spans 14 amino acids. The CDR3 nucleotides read TGTGCCATCAGTGACTTAGCGGGATGGAACGAGCAGTACTTC. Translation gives CAISDLAGWNEQYF.

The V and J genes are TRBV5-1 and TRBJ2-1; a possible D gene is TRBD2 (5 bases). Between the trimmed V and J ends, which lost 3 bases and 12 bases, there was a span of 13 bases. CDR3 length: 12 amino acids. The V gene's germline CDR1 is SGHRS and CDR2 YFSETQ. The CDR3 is CASSSLTGWQFF. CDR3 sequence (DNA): TGCGCCAGCAGCTCGTTAACGGGATGGCAGTTCTTC.

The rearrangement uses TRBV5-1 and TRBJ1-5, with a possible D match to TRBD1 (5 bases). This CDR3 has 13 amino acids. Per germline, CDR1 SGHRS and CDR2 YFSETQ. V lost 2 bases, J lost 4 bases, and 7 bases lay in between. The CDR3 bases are TGCGCCAGCAGCTTCGACAGTAATCAGCCCCAGCATTTT. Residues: CASSFDSNQPQHF.

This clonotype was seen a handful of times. For the CDR3, the DNA is TGTGCCACCATTCCTTACCAAGAGACCCAGTACTTC. Encoded protein: CATIPYQETQYF. The chain has TRBV19 and TRBJ2-5, with D uncertain. There are 12 residues in the CDR3. The germline V gene has CDR1 LNHDA and CDR2 SQIVND (reference sequence). V shed 10 bases and J shed 0 bases, with 9 bases lying between them. Full variable domain (rest looked up from reference TRBV19 and TRBJ2-5): DGGITQSPKYLFRKEGQNVTLSCEQNLNHDAMYWYRQDPGQGLRLIYYSQIVNDFQKGDIAEGYSVSREKKESFPLTVTSAQKNPTAFYLCATIPYQETQYFGPGTRLLVL.

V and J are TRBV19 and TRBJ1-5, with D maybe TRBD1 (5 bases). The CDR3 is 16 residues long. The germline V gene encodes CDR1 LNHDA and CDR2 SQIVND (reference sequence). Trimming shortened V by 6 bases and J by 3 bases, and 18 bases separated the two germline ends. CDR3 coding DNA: TGTGCCAGTAGCATATATTGGCCAGGGCCCAATCAGCCCCAGCATTTT. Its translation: CASSIYWPGPNQPQHF.

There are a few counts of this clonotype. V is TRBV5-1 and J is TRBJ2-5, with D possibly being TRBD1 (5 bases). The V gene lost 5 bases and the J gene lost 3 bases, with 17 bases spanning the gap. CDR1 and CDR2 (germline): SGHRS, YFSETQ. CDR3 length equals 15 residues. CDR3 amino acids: CASRDVRELEETQYF. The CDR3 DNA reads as TGCGCCAGCAGGGACGTCAGGGAATTGGAAGAGACCCAGTACTTC.

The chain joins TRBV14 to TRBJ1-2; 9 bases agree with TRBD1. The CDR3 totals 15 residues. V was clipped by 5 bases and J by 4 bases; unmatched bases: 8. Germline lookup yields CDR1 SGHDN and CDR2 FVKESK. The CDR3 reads CASSAQQGAGYGYTF. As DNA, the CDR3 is TGTGCCAGCAGCGCTCAACAGGGGGCTGGCTATGGCTACACCTTC.

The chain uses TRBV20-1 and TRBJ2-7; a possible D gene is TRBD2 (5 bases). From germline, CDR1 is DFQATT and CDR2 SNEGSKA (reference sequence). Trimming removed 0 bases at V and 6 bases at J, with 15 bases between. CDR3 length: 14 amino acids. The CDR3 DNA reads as TGCAGTGCTAGAGATCATTCAGACTACGGCGAGCAGTACTTC. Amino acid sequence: CSARDHSDYGEQYF.

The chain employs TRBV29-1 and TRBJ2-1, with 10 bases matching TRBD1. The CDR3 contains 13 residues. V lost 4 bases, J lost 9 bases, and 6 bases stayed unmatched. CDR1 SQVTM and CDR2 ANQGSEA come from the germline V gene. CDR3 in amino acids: CSVVKTGGFEQFF. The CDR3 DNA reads TGCAGCGTTGTCAAGACAGGGGGCTTTGAGCAGTTCTTC.

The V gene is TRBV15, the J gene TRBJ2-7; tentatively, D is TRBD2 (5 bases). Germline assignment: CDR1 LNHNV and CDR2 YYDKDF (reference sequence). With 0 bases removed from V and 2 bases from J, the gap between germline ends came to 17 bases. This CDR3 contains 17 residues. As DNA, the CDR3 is TGTGCCACCAGCAGAGATGTAGTAGCGAGGAAACCCTACGAGCAGTACTTC. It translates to CATSRDVVARKPYEQYF.

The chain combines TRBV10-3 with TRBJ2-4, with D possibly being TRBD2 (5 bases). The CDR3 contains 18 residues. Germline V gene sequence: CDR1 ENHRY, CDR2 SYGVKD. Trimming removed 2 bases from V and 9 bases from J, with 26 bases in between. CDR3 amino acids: CAISEVPRAGGSVGIQYF. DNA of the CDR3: TGTGCCATCAGTGAGGTTCCGAGGGCAGGCGGCAGCGTGGGCATTCAGTACTTC.

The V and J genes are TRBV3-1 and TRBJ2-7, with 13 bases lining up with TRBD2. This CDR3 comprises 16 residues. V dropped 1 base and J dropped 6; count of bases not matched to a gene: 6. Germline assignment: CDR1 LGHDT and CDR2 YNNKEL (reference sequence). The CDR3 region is CASSQGTSGRRGEQYF. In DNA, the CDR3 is TGTGCCAGCAGCCAAGGGACTAGCGGGAGAAGAGGCGAGCAGTACTTC.

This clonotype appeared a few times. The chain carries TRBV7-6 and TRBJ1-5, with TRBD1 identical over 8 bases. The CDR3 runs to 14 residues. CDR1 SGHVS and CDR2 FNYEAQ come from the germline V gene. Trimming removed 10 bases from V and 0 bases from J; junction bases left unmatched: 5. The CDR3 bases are TGTGCCACCCCCGGACAGGGTAGCAATCAGCCCCAGCATTTT. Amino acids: CATPGQGSNQPQHF.

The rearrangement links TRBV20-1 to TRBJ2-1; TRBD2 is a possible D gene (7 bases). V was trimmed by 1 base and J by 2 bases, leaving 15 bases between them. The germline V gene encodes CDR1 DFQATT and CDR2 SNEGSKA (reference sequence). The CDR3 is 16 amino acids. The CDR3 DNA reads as TGCAGTGCTAGAGCCCACCGGGGGGCCCCCTACAATGAGCAGTTCTTC. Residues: CSARAHRGAPYNEQFF.

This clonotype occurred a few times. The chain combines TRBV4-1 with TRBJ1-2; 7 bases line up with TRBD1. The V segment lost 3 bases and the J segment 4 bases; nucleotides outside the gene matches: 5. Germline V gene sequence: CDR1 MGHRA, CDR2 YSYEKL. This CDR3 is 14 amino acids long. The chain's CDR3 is CASSQTGTPYGYTF. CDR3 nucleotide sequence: TGCGCCAGCAGCCAGACAGGGACGCCCTATGGCTACACCTTC.